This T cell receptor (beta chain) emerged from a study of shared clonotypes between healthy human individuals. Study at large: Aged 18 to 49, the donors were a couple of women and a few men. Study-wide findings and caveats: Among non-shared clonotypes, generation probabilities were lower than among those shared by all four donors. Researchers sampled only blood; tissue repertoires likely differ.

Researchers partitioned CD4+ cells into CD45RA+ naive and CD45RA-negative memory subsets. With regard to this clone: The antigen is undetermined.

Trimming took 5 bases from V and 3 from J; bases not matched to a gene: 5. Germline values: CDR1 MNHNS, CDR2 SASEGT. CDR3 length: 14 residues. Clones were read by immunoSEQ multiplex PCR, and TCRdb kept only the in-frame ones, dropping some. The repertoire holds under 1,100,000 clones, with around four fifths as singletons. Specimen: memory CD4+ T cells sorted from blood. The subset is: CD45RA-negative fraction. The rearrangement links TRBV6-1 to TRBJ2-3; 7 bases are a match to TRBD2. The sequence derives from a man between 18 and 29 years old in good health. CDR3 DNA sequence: TGTGCCAGCAGTCCGGGGGGACGAACAGATACGCAGTATTTT. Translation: CASSPGGRTDTQYF.